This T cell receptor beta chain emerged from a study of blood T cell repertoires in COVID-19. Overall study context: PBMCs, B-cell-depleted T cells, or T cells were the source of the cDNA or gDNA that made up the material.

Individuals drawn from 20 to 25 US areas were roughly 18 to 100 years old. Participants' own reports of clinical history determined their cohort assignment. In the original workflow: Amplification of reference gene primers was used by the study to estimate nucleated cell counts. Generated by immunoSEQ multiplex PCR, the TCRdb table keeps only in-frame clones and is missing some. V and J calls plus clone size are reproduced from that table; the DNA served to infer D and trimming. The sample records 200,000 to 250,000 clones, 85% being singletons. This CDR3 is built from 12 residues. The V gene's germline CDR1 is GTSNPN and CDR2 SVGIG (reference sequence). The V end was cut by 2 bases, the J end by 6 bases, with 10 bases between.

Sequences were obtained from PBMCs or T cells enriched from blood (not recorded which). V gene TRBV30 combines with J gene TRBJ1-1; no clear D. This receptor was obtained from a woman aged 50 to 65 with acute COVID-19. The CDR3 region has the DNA TGTGCCTGGAGTCTGAGGGCCGCTGAAGCTTTCTTT. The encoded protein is CAWSLRAAEAFF.